The entry below describes one TCR beta chain. The source of the sample is a study of blood T cell repertoires in COVID-19. Study context: COVID-19 samples, acute and convalescent, were from the United States, Italy and Spain. PBMCs, B-cell-depleted T cells, or T cells provided the cDNA or gDNA that made up the material.

As originally analysed: Quantification of nucleated cells was approximated via reference gene primer amplification. Sequencing was performed with immunoSEQ multiplex PCR; in TCRdb, only in-frame clones are kept and a portion is missing. V and J calls and clone size are copied from that table; D and trimming were computed from the DNA. The repertoire holds roughly 670,000 clones, with more than 80% as singletons. Trimming took off 5 bases at V and 2 bases at J, with 15 bases between the two ends. This CDR3 region has 15 residues. Germline CDR1 SGHAT, CDR2 FQNNGV. The sequenced sample was peripheral blood. V is TRBV11-2 and J is TRBJ1-1; a possible D gene is TRBD1 (5 bases). The clonotype originates from a woman aged 18 to 35 with acute or convalescent COVID-19. The CDR3: CASSPPQGGNTEAFF. In nucleotides, the CDR3 is TGTGCCAGCAGCCCCCCCCAGGGTGGCAACACTGAAGCTTTCTTT.